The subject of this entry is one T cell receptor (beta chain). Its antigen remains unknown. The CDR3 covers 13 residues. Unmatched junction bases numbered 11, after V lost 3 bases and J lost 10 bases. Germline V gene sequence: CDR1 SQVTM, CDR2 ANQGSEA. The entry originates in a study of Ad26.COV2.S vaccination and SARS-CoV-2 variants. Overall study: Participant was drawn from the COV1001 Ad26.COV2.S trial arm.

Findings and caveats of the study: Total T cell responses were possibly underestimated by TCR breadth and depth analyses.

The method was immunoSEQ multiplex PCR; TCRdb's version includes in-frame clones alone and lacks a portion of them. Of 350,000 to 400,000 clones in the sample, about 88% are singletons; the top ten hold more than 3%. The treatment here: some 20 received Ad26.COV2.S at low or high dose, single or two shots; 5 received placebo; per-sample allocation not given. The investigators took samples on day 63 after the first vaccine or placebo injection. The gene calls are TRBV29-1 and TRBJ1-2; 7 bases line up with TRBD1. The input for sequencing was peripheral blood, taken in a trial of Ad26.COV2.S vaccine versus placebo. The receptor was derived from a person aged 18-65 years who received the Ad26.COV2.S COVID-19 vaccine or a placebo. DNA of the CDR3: TGCAGCGTTGATTTCTCCCAGGGGGGGGTCTACACCTTC. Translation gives CSVDFSQGGVYTF.